These T cell receptor beta chains were read from a single sample in a study of cytomegalovirus exposure and HLA in healthy donors. The assay was immunoSEQ multiplex PCR, and TCRdb's table has in-frame clones only and misses some. In the table there are more than 140,000 clones, roughly 87% of which are singletons. The sequenced sample was PBMCs. All receptors derive from a man between 25 and 39 years old in good health and CMV-seropositive. CDR3s include the opening cysteine and the closing phenylalanine or tryptophan. The D gene is left open where the match is weak. Size values are once, few and many counts, or a class for expanded clones, and some rows have none.

.	TRBV29-1	.	TRBJ2-2	TGCAGCGTTTACACAGGCCACGCGGGGACTGGGGAGCTGTTTTTT	CSVYTGHAGTGELFF
.	TRBV5-1	once	TRBJ2-2	TGCGCCAGCAGCTTGAGCCCGGACACCGGGGAGCTGTTTTTT	CASSLSPDTGELFF
TRBD2	TRBV10-2	few	TRBJ2-1	TGCGCCAGCACCGGCGGGGGGCCTAATGAGCAGTTCTTC	CASTGGGPNEQFF
TRBD1	TRBV11-3	.	TRBJ2-1	TGTGCCAGCAGCTTAAGGACAGGGGGATATGAGCAGTTCTTC	CASSLRTGGYEQFF
.	TRBV28	.	TRBJ2-4	TGTGCCAGCAGCCACTACCCCACCAGTAGAAGTCAGTACTTC	CASSHYPTSRSQYF
TRBD1	TRBV28	.	TRBJ1-2	TGTGCCAGCAGGAAAGGGACAGGGAATTGGGATGGCTACACCTTC	CASRKGTGNWDGYTF
.	TRBV30	.	TRBJ1-1	TGTGCCTGGAGTAGGAACACTGGGAGGAGTGGCACTGAAGCTTTCTTT	CAWSRNTGRSGTEAFF
.	TRBV7-2	.	TRBJ1-3	TGTGCCAGCTCATATCGAACCTACTCTGGAAACACCATATATTTT	CASSYRTYSGNTIYF
TRBD1	TRBV4-1	.	TRBJ2-3	TGCGCCAGCCAAGGACAGGGGGTGACGACAGATACGCAGTATTTT	CASQGQGVTTDTQYF
.	TRBV30	.	TRBJ2-5	TGTGCCTGGAGTGTGGGCCCCTCCGCTCAGTACTTC	CAWSVGPSAQYF
TRBD2	TRBV30	.	TRBJ2-5	TGTGCCTGGAGTGTACACCCCGGACTAGCGGGAGAGACCCAGTACTTC	CAWSVHPGLAGETQYF
TRBD1	TRBV7-9	.	TRBJ1-1	TGTGCCAGCAGCCCGACAGGGGGCTCGTCGGACACTGAAGCTTTCTTT	CASSPTGGSSDTEAFF
.	TRBV7-2	.	TRBJ2-7	TGTGCCAGCAGCTTAGGAGGAAAGCCCTACGAGCAGTACTTC	CASSLGGKPYEQYF
TRBD2	TRBV5-1	.	TRBJ2-1	TGCGCCAGCAGCTGGACCGGGACTAGAAATGAGCAGTTCTTC	CASSWTGTRNEQFF
TRBD1	TRBV6-5	.	TRBJ2-2	TGTGCCAGCAGCTCCTCGGGGACAGGGACCGGGGAGCTGTTTTTT	CASSSSGTGTGELFF
TRBD1	TRBV2	.	TRBJ1-1	TGTGCCAGCAGCCGCCAGGGGGCCTTAAACACTGAAGCTTTCTTT	CASSRQGALNTEAFF
.	TRBV6-1	.	TRBJ2-1	TGTGCCAGCAGTGCGTCGGGAGAGTCCTACAATGAGCAGTTCTTC	CASSASGESYNEQFF
TRBD2	TRBV27	.	TRBJ2-3	TGTGCCAGCAGCAACGGGGGGAACACAGATACGCAGTATTTT	CASSNGGNTDTQYF
TRBD1	TRBV19	.	TRBJ2-4	TGTGCCAGTAGTGGACAAGGGACAGGGGATCAAAACATTCAGTACTTC	CASSGQGTGDQNIQYF
.	TRBV9	.	TRBJ2-2	TGTGCCAGCAGCGTAGTAGGAGGAAACACCGGGGAGCTGTTTTTT	CASSVVGGNTGELFF